Sequencing of this TCR beta chain was carried out in a study of spatial heterogeneity in lung cancer. This sample's time point: blood at routine non-recurrence follow-up after resection. Whole RNA from tumor, nontumor lung or frozen PBMC was sequenced unsorted. Using its own MiXCR run on the 5' RACE reads, TCRdb lists one record per CDR3 protein. This sample has about 47,000 distinct CDR3 sequences; 7.4% occur once, and the top ten carry less than 45%. The CDR3 loop spans 14 amino acids. The V end lost 0 bases, the J end lost 1 base, and 9 bases lay between the germline ends. Germline values: CDR1 DFQATT, CDR2 SNEGSKA (reference sequence). This clonotype came up many times.

The chain couples TRBV20-1 to TRBJ1-1; D is undetermined. Source: PBMCs, taken at follow-up. The source of this sequence is a female donor with early-stage non-small cell lung cancer. The CDR3 loop is CSARDWASNTEAFF. As DNA, the CDR3 is TGCAGTGCTAGAGATTGGGCATCGAACACTGAAGCTTTCTTT.